A selection of T cell receptor beta chains follows, all from one sample in a study of T cells in Graves' hyperthyroidism and ophthalmopathy. TCRdb processed the multiplex PCR reads anew with MiXCR; each CDR3 protein has one entry. The table lists approximately 610,000 distinct CDR3 sequences, 14% to 15% of them singletons. The specimen was blood. Source of these receptors: a woman in her thirties or forties with Graves' ophthalmopathy. Both conserved end residues are part of each CDR3.

J: TRBJ1-2
V: TRBV29-1
CDR3: CSVAPRDRLYGYTF

J: TRBJ1-5
V: TRBV12-3/TRBV12-4
CDR3: CASSLRQINQPQHF

J: TRBJ2-2
V: TRBV12-3/TRBV12-4
CDR3: CASRTSAGELFF

J: TRBJ1-1
V: TRBV5-1
CDR3: CASSLLAGRGSEAFF

J: TRBJ2-7
V: TRBV7-8
CDR3: CASSLSALQEQYF

J: TRBJ2-7
V: TRBV27
CDR3: CASSSIQGSYEQYF

J: TRBJ2-3
V: TRBV20-1
CDR3: CSARVQPASTDTQYF

J: TRBJ1-1
V: TRBV7-8
CDR3: CASSFRQMNTEAFF

J: TRBJ2-1
V: TRBV7-9
CDR3: CASSSSGNNEQFF

J: TRBJ1-1
V: TRBV6-2/TRBV6-3
CDR3: CASSYPTVLNTEAFF

J: TRBJ2-5
V: TRBV7-2
CDR3: CASTMRTGEGTQYF

J: TRBJ2-7
V: TRBV20-1
CDR3: CSASSWAYEQYF

J: TRBJ2-5
V: TRBV7-2
CDR3: CADGLAGWQETQYF

J: TRBJ1-2
V: TRBV27
CDR3: CASSLSGLLSNGYTF

J: TRBJ2-7
V: TRBV6-2/TRBV6-3
CDR3: CASSYEGGKQYF

J: TRBJ2-7
V: TRBV19
CDR3: CASSIGSAYEQYF

J: TRBJ2-3
V: TRBV28
CDR3: CASSLVAGPASTDTQYF

J: TRBJ1-1
V: TRBV15
CDR3: CATSREGEAFF

J: TRBJ1-5
V: TRBV6-2/TRBV6-3
CDR3: CASSMPGGLGQPQHF

J: TRBJ1-1
V: TRBV12-3/TRBV12-4
CDR3: CASGLSGLNTEAFF

J: TRBJ2-7
V: TRBV13
CDR3: CASSLAYDRDDEQYF